These 20 T cell receptor beta chains originate from one sample sequenced in a study of PD-1 blockade in classical Hodgkin lymphoma. Assay: immunoSEQ multiplex PCR; the TCRdb copy retains only in-frame clones and omits some. The table has 95,000 or so clones, roughly 83% seen once. Each patient relapsed following autologous stem cell transplantation, and prior brentuximab vedotin exposure differed. Source: peripheral blood mononuclear cells (PBMCs), taken at baseline. All receptors come from a human donor with classical Hodgkin lymphoma.

The chain couples TRBV10-3 to TRBJ2-2; 9 bases fit TRBD1. Germline CDR1 ENHRY, CDR2 SYGVKD. The CDR3 spans 15 residues. V gave up 8 bases and J gave up 6 bases; unmatched junction bases: 10. The CDR3 DNA reads as TGTGCCATCGCCCCGGGACAGGGATTCGCCGGGGAGCTGTTTTTT. It yields the protein CAIAPGQGFAGELFF.

This chain connects TRBV7-2 to TRBJ2-7; 10 positions match TRBD1. CDR3 length: 15 residues. Germline V gene lookup returns CDR1 SGHTA and CDR2 FQGNSA. After removal of 2 bases from V and 2 bases from J, the junction contained 3 bases not matched to a gene. The CDR3 sequence: CASSLRTGGTYEQYF. In DNA, the CDR3 is TGTGCCAGCAGCTTACGGACAGGGGGGACCTACGAGCAGTACTTC.

This clone was recorded once. The chain combines TRBV6-1 with TRBJ1-2; weak D call: TRBD1 (6 bases). This CDR3 comprises 14 residues. Germline V gene sequence: CDR1 MNHNS, CDR2 SASEGT. V gave up 2 bases and J gave up 7 bases, with 14 bases separating them. The DNA for the CDR3 is TGTGCCAGCAGTGAAAACAGAGGGGGTGGTGGCTACACCTTC. This codes for CASSENRGGGGYTF.

V usage is TRBV2 and J usage is TRBJ2-3; no clear D. Trimming took off 2 bases at V and 1 base at J, with 1 base between the two ends. The CDR3 totals 12 residues. Germline CDR1 and CDR2: SNHLY and FYNNEI. CDR3 region: CASSERTDTQYF. CDR3 in DNA: TGTGCCAGCAGTGAACGCACAGATACGCAGTATTTT.

This sequence joins TRBV5-4 and TRBJ1-1; weak D call: TRBD1 (6 bases). The CDR3 has 13 residues. The V gene lost 4 bases and the J gene lost 12 bases, with 19 bases spanning the gap. CDR1 is SGHNT, CDR2 YYREEE, per germline (reference sequence). The CDR3 DNA sequence: TGTGCCAGCAGCCCATCCACAGGGTTTAAAACTTTCTTT. It specifies CASSPSTGFKTFF.

This clone has a handful of counts. The chain joins TRBV19 to TRBJ1-1; the D gene is possibly TRBD1 (6 bases). Germline V lookup: CDR1 LNHDA, CDR2 SQIVND (reference sequence). CDR3 size: 15 residues. The V end lost 5 bases, the J end lost 4 bases, and 17 bases lay between the germline ends. In DNA form, the CDR3 reads TGTGCCAGTAGTCGCCTCAAACAGGGAGGCACTGAAGCTTTCTTT. Encoded protein: CASSRLKQGGTEAFF.

The rearrangement links TRBV7-2 to TRBJ1-5; no firm D call. V shed 2 bases and J shed 6 bases, with 5 bases lying between them. Germline V gene sequence: CDR1 SGHTA, CDR2 FQGNSA. CDR3 length equals 12 residues. The CDR3 loop reads CASSLFPQPQHF. As DNA, the CDR3 is TGTGCCAGCAGCTTATTCCCTCAGCCCCAGCATTTT.

The rearrangement links TRBV27 to TRBJ2-1; D tentatively reads TRBD1 or TRBD2 (5 bases each). Germline lookup yields CDR1 MNHEY and CDR2 SMNVEV (reference sequence). The ends were cut back, 2 bases at V and 6 bases at J, with 14 bases in the middle. CDR3 length: 15 residues. The CDR3 loop is CASSLLGDAGNEQFF. For the CDR3, the DNA is TGTGCCAGCAGTTTACTCGGGGACGCCGGCAATGAGCAGTTCTTC.

The V and J genes are TRBV5-6 and TRBJ1-3; D is perhaps TRBD1 (5 bases). This CDR3 comprises 14 residues. The germline V gene encodes CDR1 SGHDT and CDR2 YYEEEE. Deletions cut 7 bases from V and 3 bases from J, with 14 bases between. The CDR3 spells CASAFGGIGNTIYF. CDR3 nucleotides: TGTGCCAGCGCCTTCGGGGGGATTGGAAACACCATATATTTT.

This clone turned up a few times. The CDR3 coding sequence is TGTGCCAGCAAGGAGGGGGCCTGGATCACTGAAGCTTTCTTT. Amino acids: CASKEGAWITEAFF. The gene calls are TRBV6-1 and TRBJ1-1, with 7 bases fitting TRBD1. The CDR3 loop spans 14 amino acids. Germline CDR1 and CDR2: MNHNS and SASEGT. J was trimmed by 4 bases and V by 7 bases; bases with no gene match: 9.

The chain couples TRBV14 to TRBJ1-4; D not certain. The CDR3 covers 14 residues. The V and J ends lost 4 bases and 0 bases respectively, with 6 bases between them. Germline V gives CDR1 SGHDN, CDR2 FVKESK. The CDR3 DNA reads as TGTGCCAGCAGCCGAGACACAACTAATGAAAAACTGTTTTTT. The encoded protein is CASSRDTTNEKLFF.

The chain employs TRBV28 and TRBJ2-7, with 7 bases lining up with TRBD1. The V segment lost 3 bases and the J segment 1 base; nucleotides outside the gene matches: 6. Germline-derived CDR1 and CDR2 are MDHEN and SYDVKM. This CDR3 spans 15 amino acids. The CDR3 reads CASSLRQGISYEQYF. The CDR3 nucleotides are TGTGCCAGCAGTTTGCGACAGGGAATATCCTACGAGCAGTACTTC.

J is TRBJ1-1 and V is TRBV5-1, with D tentatively TRBD1 (6 bases). Trimming took 10 bases from V and 3 from J, leaving 19 bases between them. Per germline, CDR1 SGHRS and CDR2 YFSETQ. The CDR3 covers 14 residues. The DNA of the CDR3 is TGCGCCTCCAAAAATCGGGGGCGGGACACTGAAGCTTTCTTT. Protein: CASKNRGRDTEAFF.

The rearrangement links TRBV5-5 to TRBJ1-2, with 9 nucleotides matching TRBD1. Germline loops: CDR1 SGHKS, CDR2 YYEKEE (reference sequence). V shed 3 bases and J 2 bases; nucleotides not matched to a gene: 5. CDR3 length: 15 amino acids. The CDR3 is CASSSRGQGNYGYTF. DNA for the CDR3: TGTGCCAGCAGCTCAAGAGGACAGGGGAACTATGGCTACACCTTC.

This clone was recorded once. The J gene is TRBJ2-1, the V gene TRBV2, with D tentatively TRBD2 (5 bases). Germline CDR1 SNHLY, CDR2 FYNNEI. The CDR3 extends over 14 amino acids. V was shortened by 9 bases and J by 0 bases, with 12 bases between the two germline ends. CDR3 loop: CASTRESSYNEQFF. The CDR3, as DNA: TGTGCCAGTACTAGGGAAAGCTCCTACAATGAGCAGTTCTTC.

This clone was observed a handful of times. The V gene is TRBV6-5, the J gene TRBJ1-5; D call uncertain. V was trimmed by 5 bases and J by 6 bases, leaving 11 bases between them. The CDR3 is made up of 13 amino acids. The germline gives CDR1 MNHEY, CDR2 SVGAGI. For the CDR3, the DNA is TGTGCCAGCAGTCCCCAAGTTGGTCAGCCCCAGCATTTT. This sequence encodes CASSPQVGQPQHF.

The rearrangement links TRBV5-6 to TRBJ2-6; TRBD1 might be the D (7 bases). This CDR3 has 19 amino acids. Trimming stripped 4 bases from V and 0 bases from J, with 20 bases between. Germline V CDR1 and CDR2: SGHDT, YYEEEE. The CDR3 nucleotides read TGTGCCAGCAGCCGGGGAGGTGGGACAGCCGTCTCTGGGGCCAACGTCCTGACTTTC. As protein: CASSRGGGTAVSGANVLTF.

CDR3 amino acids: CASSSQGGQGRDTQYF. For the CDR3, the DNA is TGCGCCAGCAGCTCCCAGGGAGGACAGGGGCGAGATACGCAGTATTTT. The rearrangement links TRBV5-1 to TRBJ2-3; the match to TRBD1 covers 9 bases. CDR1 and CDR2 from the germline V gene are SGHRS and YFSETQ. The CDR3 has 16 residues. The ends lost 3 bases at V and 5 bases at J; junction bases unmatched: 10. The full variable domain, rest sourced from reference TRBV5-1 and TRBJ2-3, is KAGVTQTPRYLIKTRGQQVTLSCSPISGHRSVSWYQQTPGQGLQFLFEYFSETQRNKGNFPGRFSGRQFSNSRSEMNVSTLELGDSALYLCASSSQGGQGRDTQYFGPGTRLTVL.

The V gene is TRBV7-3, the J gene TRBJ2-1, with TRBD2 identical over 7 bases. V trimming: 2 bases; J trimming: 10 bases; junction bases outside the gene matches: 11. Germline V gene sequence: CDR1 SGHTA, CDR2 FQGTGA. This CDR3 is 15 amino acids long. The chain's CDR3 is CASSLLGGSTTEQFF. CDR3 coding DNA: TGTGCCAGCAGCTTATTGGGCGGGAGCACAACGGAGCAGTTCTTC.

This clone qualifies as large. The chain recombines TRBV9 with TRBJ2-2; 11 bases align to TRBD2. This CDR3 region has 17 residues. J lost 4 bases, V lost 0 bases, and 5 bases had no gene match. Looked up from germline, CDR1 is SGDLS and CDR2 is YYNGEE. The CDR3 reads CASSVVAGGPSTGELFF. The CDR3 DNA reads as TGTGCCAGCAGCGTAGTAGCGGGAGGGCCCTCCACCGGGGAGCTGTTTTTT.